This passage covers 32 T cell receptor beta chains from one sample sequenced in a study of T cell repertoires in cytomegalovirus infection. TCRdb re-called the reads through MiXCR, storing one row per CDR3 protein. The sample carries 150,000 to 200,000 distinct CDR3 sequences, 8.5% to 10% recorded once. The material sequenced was PBMCs. Receptors originate from a human donor in good health (CMV status not recorded). Some clones in this sample may be carry-over from other donors' samples.

In this sample, this clonotype turned up a few times. The chain couples TRBV20-1 to TRBJ2-5, with 8 bases aligning to TRBD2. The CDR3 has 15 residues. Germline V gene sequence: CDR1 DFQATT, CDR2 SNEGSKA (reference sequence). The trim removed 5 bases at V and 5 bases at J, leaving 13 bases unmatched. The CDR3 region is CSADSTGGGPETQYF. The CDR3 DNA follows: TGCAGTGCTGATTCTACCGGGGGGGGCCCGGAGACCCAGTACTTC.

There are many counts of this clonotype. The V and J genes are TRBV6-2 or TRBV6-3 and TRBJ1-1; D is ambiguous. This CDR3 has 15 amino acids. Between the trimmed V and J ends, which lost 0 bases and 1 base, there was a span of 9 bases. Germline CDR1 MNHEY, CDR2 SVGEGT. The CDR3 DNA sequence: TGTGCCAGCAGTTACTCACAGATAACGAACACTGAAGCTTTCTTT. This codes for CASSYSQITNTEAFF.

This clonotype was observed at least ten times. This chain connects TRBV29-1 to TRBJ1-6; tentative D call: TRBD1 (5 bases). The germline CDR1 and CDR2 sequences are SQVTM and ANQGSEA. Trimming left V 5 bases short and J 5 bases short, with 22 bases between. The CDR3 runs to 17 residues. For the CDR3, the DNA is TGCAGCGTTCACGCCTTGACAGCTCGAATCAATAATTCACCCCTCCACTTT. Translation: CSVHALTARINNSPLHF. The complete variable domain, with remaining parts taken from reference TRBV29-1 and TRBJ1-6, reads SAVISQKPSRDICQRGTSLTIQCQVDSQVTMMFWYRQQPGQSLTLIATANQGSEATYESGFVIDKFPISRPNLTFSTLTVSNMSPEDSSIYLCSVHALTARINNSPLHFGNGTRLTVT.

The rearrangement links TRBV6-6 to TRBJ2-1; a possible D gene is TRBD2 (5 bases). The CDR3 is 12 residues long. The germline V gene encodes CDR1 MNHNY and CDR2 SVGAGI (reference sequence). Trimming cost V 3 bases and J 6 bases, with 6 bases left between them. The CDR3 bases are TGTGCCAGCAGTTATGGACTCAATGAGCAGTTCTTC. The encoded protein is CASSYGLNEQFF.

CDR3 DNA sequence: TGCAGCGCTATGACAGGGACAACTAATGAAAAACTGTTTTTT. It specifies CSAMTGTTNEKLFF. V and J are TRBV29-1 and TRBJ1-4; 7 bases agree with TRBD1. The V and J ends lost 7 bases and 0 bases, in that order; junction bases with no gene match: 5. Germline V gene data show CDR1 as SQVTM and CDR2 as ANQGSEA. The CDR3 extends over 14 amino acids.

This clonotype was observed a few times. This rearrangement joins TRBV14 to TRBJ2-1; TRBD1 might be the D (6 bases). CDR3 length: 15 residues. CDR1 is SGHDN and CDR2 is FVKESK in the germline V gene. V lost 2 bases and J lost 6, with 14 bases in between. The CDR3 DNA is TGTGCCAGCAGCCAATCCAGGGGCAGAGGCAATGAGCAGTTCTTC. Translating gives CASSQSRGRGNEQFF. The full variable domain, in which reference TRBV14 and TRBJ2-1 provide the parts outside the CDR3, is EAGVTQFPSHSVIEKGQTVTLRCDPISGHDNLYWYRRVMGKEIKFLLHFVKESKQDESGMPNNRFLAERTGGTYSTLKVQPAELEDSGVYFCASSQSRGRGNEQFFGPGTRLTVL.

This clonotype occurred a few times. The CDR3 spells CASSPGLAGGSSGELFF. In DNA form, the CDR3 reads TGTGCCAGCAGTCCGGGACTAGCGGGAGGTTCGTCCGGGGAGCTGTTTTTT. The rearrangement links TRBV6-2 or TRBV6-3 to TRBJ2-2; 15 bases fit TRBD2. The junction had 7 bases not matched to a gene; V was cut back by 5 bases and J by 6 bases. CDR3 length equals 17 residues. CDR1 is MNHEY, CDR2 SVGEGT, per germline.

This clonotype showed up many times. The chain has TRBV6-1 and TRBJ2-2; no definite D call. V shed 3 bases and J shed 4 bases, with 3 bases lying between them. The germline CDR1 and CDR2 sequences are MNHNS and SASEGT. CDR3 length equals 12 residues. The CDR3 is CASSDSTGELFF. In DNA form, the CDR3 reads TGTGCCAGCAGTGACAGCACCGGGGAGCTGTTTTTT.

This chain joins TRBV7-9 and TRBJ1-4; possibly TRBD1 for D (6 bases). V was trimmed by 3 bases and J by 11 bases, leaving 16 bases between them. CDR1 is SEHNR, CDR2 FQNEAQ, per germline (reference sequence). The CDR3 is 14 residues long. CDR3 DNA sequence: TGTGCCAGCAGCTTCGACAGGATAGAGTCGAAACTGTTTTTT. Its protein is CASSFDRIESKLFF.

This clonotype has ten or more counts. The chain carries TRBV20-1 and TRBJ1-6, with D unresolved. V lost 0 bases to trimming and J lost 7 bases, with 10 bases between them. The CDR3 sequence is 14 residues long. Germline assignment: CDR1 DFQATT and CDR2 SNEGSKA (reference sequence). CDR3 sequence: CSARDRRFNSPLHF. The CDR3 coding sequence is TGCAGTGCTAGAGATCGCAGATTCAATTCACCCCTCCACTTT.

This clonotype was counted many times. The chain has TRBV28 and TRBJ1-6; no definite D call. CDR1 and CDR2 (germline): MDHEN, SYDVKM. Trimming shortened V by 3 bases and J by 0 bases, and 9 bases separated the two germline ends. This CDR3 region has 16 residues. DNA of the CDR3: TGTGCCAGCAGTTTTGTATCGAGCTCCTATAATTCACCCCTCCACTTT. This encodes CASSFVSSSYNSPLHF.

This chain joins TRBV6-5 and TRBJ1-1; no clear D. The length of the CDR3 is 13 residues. The V gene lost 9 bases and the J gene lost 0 bases, with 11 bases spanning the gap. Germline V lookup: CDR1 MNHEY, CDR2 SVGAGI. In DNA, the CDR3 is TGTGCCAGTCTTATGGCGATGAACACTGAAGCTTTCTTT. Amino acids: CASLMAMNTEAFF.

This clonotype was recorded at least ten times. The chain employs TRBV7-9 and TRBJ2-5, with a weak D call TRBD1 (6 bases). The ends were cut back, 5 bases at V and 5 bases at J, with 15 bases in the middle. The germline gives CDR1 SEHNR, CDR2 FQNEAQ (reference sequence). The length of the CDR3 is 14 residues. The DNA for the CDR3 is TGTGCCAGCAGCGCCGGGACAACTGGGGAGACCCAGTACTTC. It specifies CASSAGTTGETQYF.

This clonotype was recorded at least ten times. The chain couples TRBV4-3 to TRBJ2-3; the D gene is possibly TRBD2 (6 bases). This CDR3 is built from 15 residues. Germline V gene data show CDR1 as LGHNA and CDR2 as YSLEER. Trimming pared 1 base from V and 3 bases from J, leaving 11 bases between. CDR3 sequence (DNA): TGCGCCAGCAGCCAAGGAGCGGGTGTAACAGATACGCAGTATTTT. This sequence encodes CASSQGAGVTDTQYF.

In its sample, this clonotype was seen many times. The chain has TRBV11-3 and TRBJ2-3, with 10 bases that match TRBD1. Germline CDR1 is SGHNT and CDR2 is YENEEA. This CDR3 has 16 residues. Trimming took 4 bases from V and 3 from J; bases not matched to a gene: 7. CDR3: CASSSTGQGRTDTQYF. The CDR3 nucleotides are TGTGCCAGCAGCTCGACGGGACAGGGGAGGACAGATACGCAGTATTTT.

This clonotype occurred a few times. The V gene is TRBV29-1, the J gene TRBJ2-3; TRBD2 matches 8 bases. Germline V gene sequence: CDR1 SQVTM, CDR2 ANQGSEA. The CDR3 spans 15 residues. The junction had 10 bases not matched to a gene; V was cut back by 6 bases and J by 2 bases. The CDR3 protein is CSVTGTRSFTDTQYF. DNA of the CDR3: TGCAGCGTGACCGGGACTAGGAGTTTCACAGATACGCAGTATTTT.

This clonotype was seen many times. The J gene is TRBJ2-7, the V gene TRBV7-3; 8 bases agree with TRBD1. Looked up from germline, CDR1 is SGHTA and CDR2 is FQGTGA. The CDR3 sequence is 13 residues long. J gave up 6 bases and V 5 bases, and 6 bases lay outside the gene matches. The CDR3 spells CASSATGAAEQYF. For the CDR3, the DNA is TGTGCCAGCAGCGCGACAGGGGCGGCCGAGCAGTACTTC.

The rearrangement links TRBV9 to TRBJ1-1; 7 bases agree with TRBD1. The CDR3 is 14 amino acids. The V and J ends lost 0 bases and 5 bases, in that order; junction bases with no gene match: 4. Per germline, CDR1 SGDLS and CDR2 YYNGEE. CDR3: CASSVGGTATEAFF. The CDR3 DNA follows: TGTGCCAGCAGCGTAGGGGGGACAGCAACTGAAGCTTTCTTT.

At least ten counts were recorded for this clonotype. The genes are TRBV2 and TRBJ1-2; D uncertain. Germline values: CDR1 SNHLY, CDR2 FYNNEI. This CDR3 has 13 residues. The V end was cut by 3 bases, the J end by 1 base, with 6 bases between. Here the CDR3 reads CASSDAFNYGYTF. DNA for the CDR3: TGTGCCAGCAGTGACGCGTTTAACTATGGCTACACCTTC.

This clonotype was observed many times. V gene TRBV7-2 combines with J gene TRBJ2-3, with TRBD2 matching 12 bases. CDR3 size: 15 residues. Germline-derived CDR1 and CDR2 are SGHTA and FQGNSA. The J segment lost 8 bases and the V segment lost 5 bases, leaving 8 bases of the junction unmatched. The CDR3 region is CASSQRLAGAGTQYF. For the CDR3, the DNA is TGTGCCAGCAGCCAGCGACTAGCGGGGGCAGGTACGCAGTATTTT.

V and J are TRBV5-1 and TRBJ1-1; no clear D gene. In germline, CDR1 is SGHRS, CDR2 YFSETQ. The CDR3 is made up of 12 amino acids. V lost 5 bases, J lost 5 bases, and 10 bases lay in between. The CDR3 reads CASRWEGTEAFF. DNA of the CDR3: TGCGCCAGCAGGTGGGAAGGAACTGAAGCTTTCTTT.

This clonotype has ten or more counts. V usage is TRBV12-3 or TRBV12-4 and J usage is TRBJ2-3, with unresolved D. The CDR3 is 11 amino acids. V lost 4 bases and J 6 bases, leaving 5 bases between the germline ends. CDR3 sequence: CASSSPDTQYF. CDR3 sequence (DNA): TGTGCCAGCAGTTCTCCGGATACGCAGTATTTT.

This rearrangement joins TRBV28 to TRBJ2-3, with a possible D match to TRBD2 (5 bases). V gave up 5 bases and J gave up 11 bases, with 23 bases separating them. Germline values: CDR1 MDHEN, CDR2 SYDVKM. This CDR3 is 15 amino acids long. The CDR3 reads CASSTIGERSGGQYF. CDR3 nucleotides: TGTGCCAGCAGTACAATTGGGGAGCGCTCGGGTGGGCAGTATTTT.

In this sample, this clonotype turned up many times. The chain has TRBV5-6 and TRBJ1-5, with D perhaps TRBD1 (5 bases). This CDR3 has 17 residues. V lost 9 bases and J 0 bases, leaving 22 bases between the germline ends. Germline V CDR1 and CDR2: SGHDT, YYEEEE. CDR3 loop: CAIRPGRGFYSNQPQHF. The CDR3 region has the DNA TGTGCCATCAGACCAGGGAGGGGATTTTATAGCAATCAGCCCCAGCATTTT.

Many counts were recorded for this clonotype. V and J are TRBV19 and TRBJ1-5, with D perhaps matching TRBD1 (5 bases). This CDR3 spans 14 amino acids. The V gene's germline CDR1 is LNHDA and CDR2 SQIVND (reference sequence). With 7 bases removed from V and 7 bases from J, the gap between germline ends came to 17 bases. The CDR3 bases are TGTGCCAGTATTCCCGGGGGGATTGGACAGCCCCAGCATTTT. It specifies CASIPGGIGQPQHF.

The V and J genes are TRBV10-3 and TRBJ1-5; D ambiguous. The V gene lost 8 bases and the J gene lost 2 bases, with 10 bases spanning the gap. Looked up from germline, CDR1 is ENHRY and CDR2 is SYGVKD. This CDR3 has 13 amino acids. CDR3 in amino acids: CAIAPDGNQPQHF. The CDR3, as DNA: TGTGCCATCGCGCCGGATGGCAATCAGCCCCAGCATTTT.

This clonotype was observed many times. V and J are TRBV7-2 and TRBJ2-7, with 14 bases identical to TRBD2. The junction had 4 bases not matched to a gene; V was cut back by 3 bases and J by 6 bases. Per germline, CDR1 SGHTA and CDR2 FQGNSA. There are 15 residues in the CDR3. CDR3 amino acids: CASSFRTSGRIEQYF. The CDR3 DNA reads TGTGCCAGCAGCTTTAGGACTAGCGGGAGGATCGAGCAGTACTTC. Combining the CDR3 with reference TRBV7-2 and TRBJ2-7 gives the whole variable domain GAGVSQSPSNKVTEKGKDVELRCDPISGHTALYWYRQSLGQGLEFLIYFQGNSAPDKSGLPSDRFSAERTGGSVSTLTIQRTQQEDSAVYLCASSFRTSGRIEQYFGPGTRLTVT.

This clonotype was picked up a small number of times. The V call is TRBV7-9, the J call TRBJ1-1; TRBD1 is a possible D gene (6 bases). The CDR3 loop spans 14 amino acids. Germline loops: CDR1 SEHNR, CDR2 FQNEAQ (reference sequence). Trimming pared 3 bases from V and 5 bases from J, leaving 13 bases between. In DNA form, the CDR3 reads TGTGCCAGCAGCTTCTCGGGGGCAGGGACTGAAGCTTTCTTT. Translation gives CASSFSGAGTEAFF. Complete variable domain (other parts from reference TRBV7-9 and TRBJ1-1): DTGVSQNPRHKITKRGQNVTFRCDPISEHNRLYWYRQTLGQGPEFLTYFQNEAQLEKSRLLSDRFSAERPKGSFSTLEIQRTEQGDSAMYLCASSFSGAGTEAFFGQGTRLTVV.

This clonotype was seen many times. The V call is TRBV4-3, the J call TRBJ2-3; 7 bases agree with TRBD2. V gave up 0 bases and J gave up 2 bases; unmatched junction bases: 8. The germline gives CDR1 LGHNA, CDR2 YSLEER. The CDR3 consists of 17 residues. CDR3 DNA: TGCGCCAGCAGCCAAGATTTGTCTAGCGGCAACACAGATACGCAGTATTTT. Protein: CASSQDLSSGNTDTQYF.

V and J are TRBV15 and TRBJ1-6; the D gene is possibly TRBD1 (5 bases). With 5 bases removed from V and 7 bases from J, the gap between germline ends came to 18 bases. The CDR3 extends over 16 amino acids. Germline loops: CDR1 LNHNV, CDR2 YYDKDF (reference sequence). DNA of the CDR3: TGTGCCACCAGCGCTCGGGGGGGGGGGTTAAATTCACCCCTCCACTTT. Its translation is CATSARGGGLNSPLHF.

This clonotype was recorded many times. This CDR3 is CASSPNTVNTEAFF. In DNA form, the CDR3 reads TGTGCCAGCAGTCCCAACACGGTGAACACTGAAGCTTTCTTT. The chain links TRBV6-2 or TRBV6-3 to TRBJ1-1; no reliable D call. The ends were cut back, 5 bases at V and 0 bases at J, with 10 bases in the middle. The germline V gene has CDR1 MNHEY and CDR2 SVGEGT. This CDR3 has 14 amino acids.

Comments on this clonotype: The junction differs from germline at one of its ends, possibly a read error. The rearrangement joins TRBV20-1 to TRBJ1-3, with D maybe TRBD1 (5 bases). There are 14 residues in the CDR3. Germline V gene data show CDR1 as DFQATT and CDR2 as SNEGSKA (reference sequence). Here the CDR3 reads CSALWDSSGNAIYF. The CDR3 DNA sequence: TGCAGTGCCCTATGGGACTCCTCTGGAAACGCCATATATTTT.